The rows below give T cell receptor beta chains drawn from one sample of a study of T cells in Graves' hyperthyroidism and ophthalmopathy. TCRdb analysed the multiplex PCR reads with MiXCR anew, one entry per CDR3 protein. The sample has 80,000 to 100,000 distinct CDR3 sequences, approximately 39% seen once. The source material was peripheral blood or thyroid tissue (not recorded which). Receptors originate from a woman aged 30 to 39 with Graves' hyperthyroidism. CDR3s include the opening cysteine and the closing phenylalanine or tryptophan. D genes are given only for firm matches. Clone size is given for some rows only: seen once, a few or many times, or a class if the clone is expanded.

v_call: TRBV12-3/TRBV12-4; d_call: TRBD1; j_call: TRBJ2-5; clone_size: -; cdr3_nt: TGTGCCAGCAGTTTGGGACAGGGGAATATGGAGACCCAGTACTTC; cdr3_aa: CASSLGQGNMETQYF
v_call: TRBV7-8; d_call: -; j_call: TRBJ2-5; clone_size: -; cdr3_nt: TGTGCCAGCGGCTTGGAGGACTACCAAGAGGCCCAGTACTTC; cdr3_aa: CASGLEDYQEAQYF
v_call: TRBV24-1; d_call: TRBD1; j_call: TRBJ1-5; clone_size: -; cdr3_nt: TGTGCCACCAGTGAACCCGGGACAGGTGATAATCAGCCCCAGCATTTT; cdr3_aa: CATSEPGTGDNQPQHF
v_call: TRBV20-1; d_call: TRBD1; j_call: TRBJ2-3; clone_size: many; cdr3_nt: TGCAGTGCTAGAGCCTGGGACAGGGGGCCCACAGATACGCAGTATTTT; cdr3_aa: CSARAWDRGPTDTQYF
v_call: TRBV2; d_call: -; j_call: TRBJ1-2; clone_size: many; cdr3_nt: TGTGCCAGCAGTCCGGGACGGACAAACTATGGCTACACCTTC; cdr3_aa: CASSPGRTNYGYTF
v_call: TRBV12-3/TRBV12-4; d_call: TRBD1; j_call: TRBJ1-2; clone_size: -; cdr3_nt: TGTGCCAGCAGTGTGGACAGGACCTATGGCTACACCTTC; cdr3_aa: CASSVDRTYGYTF
v_call: TRBV9; d_call: -; j_call: TRBJ2-7; clone_size: many; cdr3_nt: TGTGCCAGCAGCTCTAATTACTACGAGCAGTACTTC; cdr3_aa: CASSSNYYEQYF
v_call: TRBV20-1; d_call: TRBD2; j_call: TRBJ2-7; clone_size: -; cdr3_nt: TGCAGTGCTAGAAGAGGTCTCCTTAGCGGGAGGTCCTACGAGCAGTACTTC; cdr3_aa: CSARRGLLSGRSYEQYF
v_call: TRBV2; d_call: TRBD2; j_call: TRBJ2-3; clone_size: -; cdr3_nt: TGTGCCAGCAGTTCCGGGTCTGGACTAGCGGGAGTAGATACGCAGTATTTT; cdr3_aa: CASSSGSGLAGVDTQYF
v_call: TRBV18; d_call: -; j_call: TRBJ1-1; clone_size: few; cdr3_nt: TGTGCCAGCTCACCATACCTAGGGGGCACTGAAGCTTTCTTT; cdr3_aa: CASSPYLGGTEAFF
v_call: TRBV27; d_call: -; j_call: TRBJ2-2; clone_size: many; cdr3_nt: TGTGCCAGCAGTTTAACTCTGGCCGGGGAGCTGTTTTTT; cdr3_aa: CASSLTLAGELFF
v_call: TRBV7-9; d_call: -; j_call: TRBJ1-1; clone_size: many; cdr3_nt: TGTGCCAGCAGTCCGAATTCAAACACTGAAGCTTTCTTT; cdr3_aa: CASSPNSNTEAFF
v_call: TRBV5-1; d_call: TRBD2; j_call: TRBJ2-6; clone_size: -; cdr3_nt: TGTGCCAGCAGCTCGGGACTAGCGGGTTCGGGAACTGGGGCCAACGTCCTGACTTTC; cdr3_aa: CASSSGLAGSGTGANVLTF
v_call: TRBV7-8; d_call: TRBD1; j_call: TRBJ1-4; clone_size: many; cdr3_nt: TGTGCCAGCAGCGCCCGACAGGGCCGGGGTGAAAAACTGTTTTTT; cdr3_aa: CASSARQGRGEKLFF
v_call: TRBV2; d_call: TRBD1; j_call: TRBJ1-1; clone_size: -; cdr3_nt: TGTGCCAGCAGTGGCGGGACAGGAAATAAAGCTTTCTTT; cdr3_aa: CASSGGTGNKAFF
v_call: TRBV20-1; d_call: TRBD2; j_call: TRBJ2-3; clone_size: many; cdr3_nt: TGCAGTGCTAGAAGGAAGGGGACTAGCGGAAACACAGATACGCAGTATTTT; cdr3_aa: CSARRKGTSGNTDTQYF
v_call: TRBV27; d_call: TRBD2; j_call: TRBJ2-7; clone_size: -; cdr3_nt: TGTGCCAGCAGTTTACAGGCTAGCGGGACCGAGCAGTACTTC; cdr3_aa: CASSLQASGTEQYF